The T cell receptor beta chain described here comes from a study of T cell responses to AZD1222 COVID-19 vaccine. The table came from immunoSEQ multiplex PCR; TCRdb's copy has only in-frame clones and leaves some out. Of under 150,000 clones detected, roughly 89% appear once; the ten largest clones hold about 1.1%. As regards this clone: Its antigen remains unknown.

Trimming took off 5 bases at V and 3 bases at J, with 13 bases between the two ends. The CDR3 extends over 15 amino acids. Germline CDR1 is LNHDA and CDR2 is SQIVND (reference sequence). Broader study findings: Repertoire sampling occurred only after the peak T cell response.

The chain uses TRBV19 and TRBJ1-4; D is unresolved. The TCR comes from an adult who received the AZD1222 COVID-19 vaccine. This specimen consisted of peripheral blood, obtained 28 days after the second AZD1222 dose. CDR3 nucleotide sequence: TGTGCCAGTAGTGACTCAGGATTGCCTAATGAAAAACTGTTTTTT. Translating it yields CASSDSGLPNEKLFF. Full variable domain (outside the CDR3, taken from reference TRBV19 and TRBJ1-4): DGGITQSPKYLFRKEGQNVTLSCEQNLNHDAMYWYRQDPGQGLRLIYYSQIVNDFQKGDIAEGYSVSREKKESFPLTVTSAQKNPTAFYLCASSDSGLPNEKLFFGSGTQLSVL.